Listed here is a single T cell receptor beta chain. These data originate in a study of blood T cell repertoires in COVID-19. Whole-study context: PBMCs, B-cell-depleted T cells, or T cells were the source of the cDNA or gDNA that made up the material.

V was pared by 12 bases and J by 5 bases, with 10 bases between. The CDR3 is 11 amino acids. CDR1 and CDR2 (germline): KGHDR, SFDVKD. This table comes from immunoSEQ multiplex PCR, and its TCRdb copy is limited to in-frame clones, with some not included. The table includes tens of thousands of clones, 80% to 90% detected once. The J gene is TRBJ1-5, the V gene TRBV24-1, with D unclear. Material: peripheral blood. The source is a human donor in a cohort sampled during active COVID-19. CDR3 region: CARQAHQPQHF. The CDR3 DNA sequence: TGTGCCCGTCAGGCACATCAGCCCCAGCATTTT.